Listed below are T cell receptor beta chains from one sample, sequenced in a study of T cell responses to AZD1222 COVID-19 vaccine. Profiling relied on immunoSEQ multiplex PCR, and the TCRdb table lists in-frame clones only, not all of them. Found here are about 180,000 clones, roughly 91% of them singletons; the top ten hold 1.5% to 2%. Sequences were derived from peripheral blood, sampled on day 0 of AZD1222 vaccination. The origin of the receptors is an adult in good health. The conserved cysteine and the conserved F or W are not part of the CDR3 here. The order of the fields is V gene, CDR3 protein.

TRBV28 ASSSAGADNEQF
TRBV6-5 ASSSGPSWGTDTQY
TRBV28 ASRSNGQGSTEAF
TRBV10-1 ASSANRLGSPLH
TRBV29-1 SVVHVYGYT
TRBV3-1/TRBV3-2 ASSQEVGLGYGYT
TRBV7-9 ASSLNHQPQH
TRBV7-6 ASSLVAPGGTGELF
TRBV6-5 ASSYGHVSGNTIY
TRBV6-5 ASSSGRLGGEKLF
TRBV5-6 ASSLVKASGTTDTQY
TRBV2 ASSPGPRRDEQY
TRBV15 ATSGTGEFLGTEAF
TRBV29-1 SAGGSYNEQF
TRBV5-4 ASSSGAGGPYEQY
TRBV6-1 ASSDLVGLSASGNTIY
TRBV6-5 ASSFSTDIYGYT
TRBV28 ASSHGGGGTEKLF
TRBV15 ATSRDWWEDGYT
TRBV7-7 ASTQISAEGPQH
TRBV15 ATQQRKNQPQH
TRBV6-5 ASSYSVGDTQY
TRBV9 ASSVADLSGGNTIY
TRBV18 ASSLKENTEAF
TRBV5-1 ASSLEGVTEAF
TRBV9 ASSVDGGDSIAF
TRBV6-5 ASTDRVGNTEAF
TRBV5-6 ASSWGVAGSGTGELF
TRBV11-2 ASTALTGSQETQY
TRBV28 ASIGVTEAF
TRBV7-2 ASSLVGGQETQY
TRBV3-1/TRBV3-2 ASSQVPQSWFEAF
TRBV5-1 ASSLEGAAGANVLT
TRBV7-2 ASSIGRNTEAF
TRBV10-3 AISHRGRGDNEQF
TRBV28 ASRAQKGANTEAF
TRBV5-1 ASSPDRPNYGYT
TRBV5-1 ASGVGTEAF
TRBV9 ASSVETRGSPLH